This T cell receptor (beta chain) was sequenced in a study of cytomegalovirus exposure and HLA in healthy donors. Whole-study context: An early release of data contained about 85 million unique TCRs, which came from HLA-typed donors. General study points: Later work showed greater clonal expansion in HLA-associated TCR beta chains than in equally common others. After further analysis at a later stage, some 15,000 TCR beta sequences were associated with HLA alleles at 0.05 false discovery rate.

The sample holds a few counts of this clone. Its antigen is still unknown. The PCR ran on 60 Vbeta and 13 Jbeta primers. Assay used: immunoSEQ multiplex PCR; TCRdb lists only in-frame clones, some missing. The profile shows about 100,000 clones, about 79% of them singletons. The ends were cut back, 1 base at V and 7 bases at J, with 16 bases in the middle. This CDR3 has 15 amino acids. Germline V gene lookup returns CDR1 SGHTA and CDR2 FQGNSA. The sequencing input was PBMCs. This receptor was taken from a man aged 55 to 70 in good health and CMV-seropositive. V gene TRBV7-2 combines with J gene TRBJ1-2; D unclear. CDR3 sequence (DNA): TGTGCCAGCAGCTTAGATGGGAGGGCGTCTGGTGGCTACACCTTC. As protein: CASSLDGRASGGYTF.